This is a list of T cell receptor beta chains from one sample in a study of blood T cells in healthy people across ages. TCRdb used MiXCR to reprocess the 5' RACE reads, holding one entry per CDR3 protein. The data show roughly 860,000 distinct CDR3 sequences, about 62% seen once. The sample taken for sequencing was blood. These receptors all stem from a man aged 25 to 40 in good health. The CDR3 runs from the conserved cysteine through the conserved F or W. A D gene is named only where the DNA matches it firmly.

D gene | J gene | V gene | CDR3 protein
NA | TRBJ2-3 | TRBV6-6 | CASSERPLDSTDTQYF
TRBD2 | TRBJ2-1 | TRBV28 | CASSLPNLAGAFYEQFF
NA | TRBJ2-1 | TRBV30 | CAWTPGTAGNEQFF
NA | NA | TRBV6-2/TRBV6-3 | CASMGYTSYEQYF
TRBD1 | TRBJ1-1 | TRBV19 | CASSIDRVGTEAFF
NA | TRBJ2-5 | TRBV10-3 | CAIGGGPNQETQYF
TRBD1 | TRBJ2-1 | TRBV24-1 | CATSVGGPKQFF
NA | TRBJ2-5 | TRBV24-1 | CATSDTGPTYQETQYF
NA | NA | TRBV9 | CASSAGAITYEQYF
TRBD2 | TRBJ2-2 | TRBV14 | CASSQDYPSGGPNTGELFF
NA | TRBJ1-5 | TRBV9 | CASSVAPGDGQPQHF
NA | TRBJ1-5 | TRBV20-1 | CSAPGWGSFNQPQHF
NA | TRBJ2-5 | TRBV7-9 | CASSLIIVGRPQLYQETQYF
TRBD2 | TRBJ2-1 | TRBV29-1 | CSVETSGRPLGYDEQFF
NA | TRBJ2-3 | TRBV9 | CASTPHRAADTQYF
NA | TRBJ2-7 | TRBV7-2 | CASSLGTLSEQYF
NA | TRBJ2-3 | TRBV11-2 | CASSWARGDTQYF
NA | TRBJ1-1 | TRBV20-1 | CSAPSESTEAFF
NA | TRBJ1-2 | TRBV11-2 | CASSLAWTGSNYGYTF
NA | TRBJ1-1 | TRBV29-1 | CSVGWGDTEAFF
NA | TRBJ2-1 | TRBV7-6 | CASSLQAESYNEQFF
TRBD1 | TRBJ2-7 | TRBV7-2 | CASSLVAYVGQGFAYEQYF
NA | TRBJ1-5 | TRBV20-1 | CSANPMYNQPQHF
TRBD2 | TRBJ2-1 | TRBV6-6 | CASSSATSGGFNEQFF
TRBD2 | TRBJ2-1 | TRBV3-1 | CASSQPPSGTYNEQFF
TRBD1 | TRBJ2-7 | TRBV7-2 | CASSLAYRQGRGSYEQYF
TRBD2 | TRBJ2-5 | TRBV5-1 | CASSSGPLAGGETQYF
TRBD1 | TRBJ2-7 | TRBV7-2 | CAGSLGTGFDYEQYF
TRBD1 | TRBJ2-3 | TRBV29-1 | CSVAITGGGTDTQYF
NA | TRBJ2-4 | TRBV6-5 | CASSYGAGVPLAKNIQYF
NA | TRBJ2-1 | TRBV7-3 | CASSLGRLEYHNEQFF
NA | TRBJ2-7 | TRBV20-1 | CSALRGRGSSYEQYF
NA | TRBJ2-7 | TRBV5-1 | CASSLSIPANEQYF
NA | TRBJ1-2 | TRBV30 | CALGGNYGCTF
NA | TRBJ2-1 | TRBV18 | CASSLNVPSSYNEQFF
NA | TRBJ1-2 | TRBV4-2 | CASSQDRASVYGYTF
NA | NA | TRBV29-1 | CSVERQQETQYF
NA | TRBJ2-5 | TRBV9 | CASSVGGYQETQYF
TRBD1 | TRBJ2-3 | TRBV15 | CATSVTGVGDTQYF
TRBD1 | TRBJ2-6 | TRBV9 | CASSQSDRAGSGANVLTF
NA | TRBJ1-4 | TRBV2 | CASSELQYEKLFF